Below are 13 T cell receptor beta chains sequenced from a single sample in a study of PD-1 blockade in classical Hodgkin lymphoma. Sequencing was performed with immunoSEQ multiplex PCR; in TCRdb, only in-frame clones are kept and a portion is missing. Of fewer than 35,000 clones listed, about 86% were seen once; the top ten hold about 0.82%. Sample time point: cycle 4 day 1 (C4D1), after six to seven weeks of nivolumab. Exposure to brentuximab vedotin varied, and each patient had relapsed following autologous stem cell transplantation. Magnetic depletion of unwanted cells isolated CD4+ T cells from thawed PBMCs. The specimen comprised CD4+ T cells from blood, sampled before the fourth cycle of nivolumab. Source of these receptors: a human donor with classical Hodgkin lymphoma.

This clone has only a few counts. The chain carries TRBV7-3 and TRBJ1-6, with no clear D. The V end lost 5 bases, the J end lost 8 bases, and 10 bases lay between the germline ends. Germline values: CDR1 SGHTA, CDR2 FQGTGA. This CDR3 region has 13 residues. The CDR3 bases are TGTGCCAGCAGCCCCGAGGGTGATTCACCCCTCCACTTT. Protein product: CASSPEGDSPLHF.

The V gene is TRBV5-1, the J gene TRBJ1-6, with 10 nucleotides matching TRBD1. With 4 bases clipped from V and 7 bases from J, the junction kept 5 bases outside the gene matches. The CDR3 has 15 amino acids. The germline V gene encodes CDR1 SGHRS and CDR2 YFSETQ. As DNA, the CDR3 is TGCGCCAGCAGCAGGGGACAGGGGTCCAATTCACCCCTCCACTTT. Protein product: CASSRGQGSNSPLHF.

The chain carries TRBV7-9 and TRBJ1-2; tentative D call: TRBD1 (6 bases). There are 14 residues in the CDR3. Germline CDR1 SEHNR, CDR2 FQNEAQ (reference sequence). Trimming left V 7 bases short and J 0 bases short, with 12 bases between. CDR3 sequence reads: CASTLGQPNYGYTF. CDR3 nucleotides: TGTGCCAGCACCCTCGGACAGCCTAACTATGGCTACACCTTC.

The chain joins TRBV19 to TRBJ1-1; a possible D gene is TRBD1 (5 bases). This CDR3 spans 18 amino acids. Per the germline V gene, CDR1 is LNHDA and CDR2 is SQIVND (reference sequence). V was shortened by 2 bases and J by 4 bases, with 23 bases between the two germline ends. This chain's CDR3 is CASSIPTPSPGHSTEAFF. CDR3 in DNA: TGTGCCAGTAGTATACCTACCCCCTCCCCCGGACATTCCACTGAAGCTTTCTTT.

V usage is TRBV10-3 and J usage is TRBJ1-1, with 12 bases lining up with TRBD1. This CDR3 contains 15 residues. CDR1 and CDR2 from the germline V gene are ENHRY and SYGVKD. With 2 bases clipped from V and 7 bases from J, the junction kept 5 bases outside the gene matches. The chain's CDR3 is CAISEPGTGGNEAFF. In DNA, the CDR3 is TGTGCCATCAGTGAGCCGGGGACAGGGGGCAATGAAGCTTTCTTT.

CDR3 protein: CASSWEQGSFSPLHF. In nucleotides, the CDR3 is TGTGCCAGCTCATGGGAACAGGGGAGCTTTTCACCCCTCCACTTT. The genes are TRBV18 and TRBJ1-6, with TRBD1 identical over 7 bases. This CDR3 is 15 amino acids long. The trim removed 5 bases at V and 9 bases at J, leaving 10 bases unmatched. CDR1 and CDR2 (germline): KGHSH, LQKENI.

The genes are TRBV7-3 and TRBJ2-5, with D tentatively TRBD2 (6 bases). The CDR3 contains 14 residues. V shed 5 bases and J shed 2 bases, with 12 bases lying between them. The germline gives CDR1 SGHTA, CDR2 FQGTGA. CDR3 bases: TGTGCCAGCAGCGGGGGGTTAGGGCAAGAGACCCAGTACTTC. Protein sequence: CASSGGLGQETQYF.

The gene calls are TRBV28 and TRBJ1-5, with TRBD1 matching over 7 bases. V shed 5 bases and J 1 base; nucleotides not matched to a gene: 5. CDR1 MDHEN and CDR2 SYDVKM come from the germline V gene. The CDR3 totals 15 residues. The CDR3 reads CASSPQTGSNQPQHF. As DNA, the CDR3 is TGTGCCAGCAGTCCACAGACAGGGAGCAATCAGCCCCAGCATTTT.

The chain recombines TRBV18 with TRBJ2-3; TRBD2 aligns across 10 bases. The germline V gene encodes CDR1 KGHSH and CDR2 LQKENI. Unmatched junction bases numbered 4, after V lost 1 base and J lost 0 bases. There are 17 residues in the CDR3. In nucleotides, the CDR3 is TGTGCCAGCTCACCACAGCTAGCGGGGGAGAGCACAGATACGCAGTATTTT. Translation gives CASSPQLAGESTDTQYF.

The CDR3: CASSLGGGSSYEQYF. In DNA form, the CDR3 reads TGTGCCAGCAGCCTGGGGGGGGGCTCATCCTACGAGCAGTACTTC. This chain connects TRBV4-2 to TRBJ2-7; possibly TRBD2 for D (7 bases). CDR3 length: 15 residues. The ends were cut back, 4 bases at V and 1 base at J, with 14 bases in the middle. From germline, CDR1 is LGHNA and CDR2 YNFKEQ.

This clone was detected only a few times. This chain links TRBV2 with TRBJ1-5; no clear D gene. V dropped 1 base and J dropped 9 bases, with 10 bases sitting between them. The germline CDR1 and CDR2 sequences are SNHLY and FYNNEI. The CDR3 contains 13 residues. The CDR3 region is CASSEDSLWPQHF. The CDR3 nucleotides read TGTGCCAGCAGTGAAGATTCCCTTTGGCCCCAGCATTTT.

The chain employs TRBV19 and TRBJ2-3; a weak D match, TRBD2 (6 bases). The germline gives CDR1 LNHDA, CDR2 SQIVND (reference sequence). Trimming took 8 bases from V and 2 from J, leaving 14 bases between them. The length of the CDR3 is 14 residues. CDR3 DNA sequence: TGTGCCAGTCATCTGGGGCGGGACACAGATACGCAGTATTTT. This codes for CASHLGRDTDTQYF.

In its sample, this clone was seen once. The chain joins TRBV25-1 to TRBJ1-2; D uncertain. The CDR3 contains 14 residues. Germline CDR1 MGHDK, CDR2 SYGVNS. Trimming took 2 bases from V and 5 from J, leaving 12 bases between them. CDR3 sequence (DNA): TGTGCCAGCAGTGAACTCGGAGCAATATATGGCTACACCTTC. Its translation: CASSELGAIYGYTF.